The 30 T cell receptor beta chains in this list originate from one sample, sequenced in a study of cytomegalovirus exposure and HLA in healthy donors. Use of 60 Vbeta and 13 Jbeta primers characterized the PCR. Here immunoSEQ multiplex PCR was the method, and the copy in TCRdb shows in-frame clones only, minus some. This sample has 200,000 or so clones, with about 83% found just once. Input material: PBMCs. The receptors were sampled from a woman between 25 and 40 years old in good health and CMV-seropositive.

The chain recombines TRBV4-1 with TRBJ2-7; weak D call: TRBD2 (5 bases). This CDR3 has 17 residues. Germline V gene lookup returns CDR1 MGHRA and CDR2 YSYEKL. V dropped 4 bases and J dropped 4 bases, with 23 bases sitting between them. CDR3 amino acids: CASSLDPPADPGYEQYF. CDR3 nucleotides: TGCGCCAGCAGCCTGGATCCGCCGGCTGACCCGGGATACGAGCAGTACTTC.

The sample holds one count of this clone. The DNA of the CDR3 is TGTGCCAGCAGCTGGGAGGGGGTGGAGGGCAATGAGCAGTTCTTC. Amino acids: CASSWEGVEGNEQFF. The rearrangement joins TRBV7-3 to TRBJ2-1, with D maybe TRBD2 (7 bases). Germline assignment: CDR1 SGHTA and CDR2 FQGTGA. This CDR3 is 15 amino acids long. V was cut by 4 bases and J by 6 bases, with 16 bases left in between.

For this clone: Other nucleotide sequences from this sample produce the same CDR3. The CDR3 bases are TGTGCCAGCAGTTTAGGTGACTACAATCAGCCCCAGCATTTT. Translation gives CASSLGDYNQPQHF. The genes are TRBV28 and TRBJ1-5; D is undetermined. There are 14 residues in the CDR3. CDR1 is MDHEN, CDR2 SYDVKM, per germline. The V gene lost 2 bases and the J gene lost 3 bases, with 8 bases spanning the gap. Supplemented by reference TRBV28 and TRBJ1-5, the full variable domain reads DVKVTQSSRYLVKRTGEKVFLECVQDMDHENMFWYRQDPGLGLRLIYFSYDVKMKEKGDIPEGYSVSREKKERFSLILESASTNQTSMYLCASSLGDYNQPQHFGDGTRLSIL.

The chain is built from TRBV15 and TRBJ2-3, with 9 bases matching TRBD2. CDR1 LNHNV and CDR2 YYDKDF come from the germline V gene (reference sequence). CDR3 size: 15 residues. With 5 bases clipped from V and 6 bases from J, the junction kept 9 bases outside the gene matches. The CDR3 bases are TGTGCCACCAGCCCACCTAGCGGGAAGAGGGATACGCAGTATTTT. It yields the protein CATSPPSGKRDTQYF.

The rearrangement joins TRBV2 to TRBJ1-4; D remains ambiguous. The CDR3 spans 15 residues. Germline CDR1 reads SNHLY; CDR2 reads FYNNEI. Trimming removed 3 bases from V and 4 bases from J, with 12 bases in between. CDR3 coding DNA: TGTGCCAGCAGTGACGAGGAGGCTATTAATGAAAAACTGTTTTTT. This sequence encodes CASSDEEAINEKLFF.

The chain uses TRBV5-1 and TRBJ1-1; 9 bases line up with TRBD1. V lost 2 bases, J lost 0 bases, and 8 bases stayed unmatched. This CDR3 contains 17 residues. Germline V CDR1 and CDR2: SGHRS, YFSETQ. The CDR3 is CASSLLGQGRLNTEAFF. In nucleotides, the CDR3 is TGCGCCAGCAGCTTACTAGGACAGGGGCGATTGAACACTGAAGCTTTCTTT.

This clone has only one observation. The genes are TRBV4-1 and TRBJ2-7; D remains unclear. The ends were cut back, 4 bases at V and 1 base at J, with 14 bases in the middle. From germline, CDR1 is MGHRA and CDR2 YSYEKL. The CDR3 runs to 15 residues. Here the CDR3 DNA reads TGCGCCAGCAGCCTGAGGTCGGCGGAGTCCTACGAGCAGTACTTC. As protein: CASSLRSAESYEQYF.

V gene TRBV7-8 combines with J gene TRBJ2-5; no clear D. CDR3 size: 11 residues. V lost 5 bases to trimming and J lost 3 bases, with 4 bases between them. Germline V gene sequence: CDR1 SGHVS, CDR2 FQNEAQ. CDR3 in DNA: TGTGCCAGCAGCGGAGAAGAGACCCAGTACTTC. Translating gives CASSGEETQYF.

The chain couples TRBV11-2 to TRBJ2-7; TRBD1 matches 10 bases. The ends lost 2 bases at V and 2 bases at J; junction bases unmatched: 6. The CDR3 is 16 residues long. Germline assignment: CDR1 SGHAT and CDR2 FQNNGV. CDR3 in amino acids: CASSLSLGQGTYEQYF. CDR3 coding DNA: TGTGCCAGCAGCTTAAGTCTGGGACAGGGGACCTACGAGCAGTACTTC. The whole variable domain, filled in from reference TRBV11-2 and TRBJ2-7, reads EAGVAQSPRYKIIEKRQSVAFWCNPISGHATLYWYQQILGQGPKLLIQFQNNGVVDDSQLPKDRFSAERLKGVDSTLKIQPAKLEDSAVYLCASSLSLGQGTYEQYFGPGTRLTVT.

The chain links TRBV25-1 to TRBJ1-1; maybe TRBD1 (5 bases). Germline CDR1 reads MGHDK; CDR2 reads SYGVNS. The CDR3 spans 15 residues. The V gene lost 1 base and the J gene lost 1 base, with 10 bases spanning the gap. For the CDR3, the DNA is TGTGCCAGCAGTGAATCACGGGGGTCGAACACTGAAGCTTTCTTT. This encodes CASSESRGSNTEAFF. Full variable domain (missing parts from reference TRBV25-1 and TRBJ1-1): EADIYQTPRYLVIGTGKKITLECSQTMGHDKMYWYQQDPGMELHLIHYSYGVNSTEKGDLSSESTVSRIRTEHFPLTLESARPSHTSQYLCASSESRGSNTEAFFGQGTRLTVV.

In DNA form, the CDR3 reads TGTGCCAGCAGTCCAACTAGCGGGGAGTACAATGAGCAGTTCTTC. It encodes CASSPTSGEYNEQFF. The chain links TRBV27 to TRBJ2-1; 10 bases line up with TRBD2. Trimming at V came to 5 bases and at J to 4 bases, leaving 5 bases not matched to a gene. This CDR3 is built from 15 residues. Germline V lookup: CDR1 MNHEY, CDR2 SMNVEV (reference sequence).

A few counts support this clone. The chain links TRBV27 to TRBJ2-1; no clear D. With 4 bases removed from V and 2 bases from J, the gap between germline ends came to 18 bases. CDR1 MNHEY and CDR2 SMNVEV come from the germline V gene (reference sequence). The CDR3 loop spans 17 amino acids. This CDR3 is CASSSSPRVFTYNEQFF. As DNA, the CDR3 is TGTGCCAGCAGTTCGAGCCCGAGAGTTTTTACCTACAATGAGCAGTTCTTC.

The V gene is TRBV19, the J gene TRBJ2-6; 8 bases are a match to TRBD1. V lost 6 bases and J lost 3; bases outside the gene matches: 1. Germline lookup yields CDR1 LNHDA and CDR2 SQIVND (reference sequence). CDR3 size: 14 residues. CDR3 protein: CASSDRGGANVLTF. The CDR3 DNA reads TGTGCCAGTAGCGACAGGGGTGGGGCCAACGTCCTGACTTTC.

The J gene is TRBJ2-2, the V gene TRBV28; perhaps TRBD2 as D (6 bases). The CDR3 is made up of 13 amino acids. Germline V gives CDR1 MDHEN, CDR2 SYDVKM. Trimming removed 10 bases at V and 6 bases at J, with 15 bases between. The CDR3: CATVPRLAGELFF. For the CDR3, the DNA is TGTGCCACCGTACCACGACTAGCCGGGGAGCTGTTTTTT.

The CDR3 is CASSQGNEQYF. CDR3 in DNA: TGTGCCAGCAGCCAGGGAAACGAGCAGTACTTC. This chain uses TRBV27 with TRBJ2-7; possible D gene TRBD1, 5 bases. CDR1 and CDR2 (germline): MNHEY, SMNVEV (reference sequence). The CDR3 length is 11 residues. Trimming took 6 bases from V and 5 from J, leaving 8 bases between them.

The J gene is TRBJ2-2, the V gene TRBV5-1; maybe TRBD2 (5 bases). Germline lookup yields CDR1 SGHRS and CDR2 YFSETQ. The CDR3 covers 20 residues. Trimming stripped 0 bases from V and 4 bases from J, with 25 bases between. The CDR3 nucleotides read TGCGCCAGCAGCTTGGTTACGGGCTCCTTTTGGTTTCGGGGCACCGGGGAGCTGTTTTTT. It encodes CASSLVTGSFWFRGTGELFF.

The chain joins TRBV5-5 to TRBJ1-2, with a possible D match to TRBD1 (6 bases). The V gene lost 0 bases and the J gene lost 7 bases, with 19 bases spanning the gap. This CDR3 has 16 residues. Germline V gene data show CDR1 as SGHKS and CDR2 as YYEKEE (reference sequence). CDR3 region: CASSLGGRGRRIGYTF. DNA of the CDR3: TGTGCCAGCAGCTTGGGAGGCAGGGGTCGCCGGATTGGCTACACCTTC. The variable domain in full, with the rest retrieved from reference TRBV5-5 and TRBJ1-2, is DAGVTQSPTHLIKTRGQQVTLRCSPISGHKSVSWYQQVLGQGPQFIFQYYEKEERGRGNFPDRFSARQFPNYSSELNVNALLLGDSALYLCASSLGGRGRRIGYTFGSGTRLTVV.

The genes are TRBV19 and TRBJ1-2; 10 bases match TRBD1. J gave up 5 bases and V 8 bases, and 5 bases lay outside the gene matches. The CDR3 covers 13 residues. Germline V gives CDR1 LNHDA, CDR2 SQIVND (reference sequence). For the CDR3, the DNA is TGTGCCAGTTTTGACAGGGGGCCTTATGGCTACACCTTC. Its protein product is CASFDRGPYGYTF. The whole variable domain, remainder taken from reference TRBV19 and TRBJ1-2, is DGGITQSPKYLFRKEGQNVTLSCEQNLNHDAMYWYRQDPGQGLRLIYYSQIVNDFQKGDIAEGYSVSREKKESFPLTVTSAQKNPTAFYLCASFDRGPYGYTFGSGTRLTVV.

The V gene is TRBV25-1, the J gene TRBJ1-1, with unresolved D. CDR1 MGHDK and CDR2 SYGVNS come from the germline V gene. The CDR3 loop spans 13 amino acids. Trimming took 2 bases from V and 4 from J, leaving 8 bases between them. The CDR3: CASSEHAGTEAFF. Here the CDR3 DNA reads TGTGCCAGCAGTGAACATGCGGGCACTGAAGCTTTCTTT.

The V and J genes are TRBV18 and TRBJ1-2, with TRBD1 identical over 9 bases. The CDR3 extends over 16 amino acids. V shed 3 bases and J 5 bases; nucleotides not matched to a gene: 10. Germline CDR1 reads KGHSH; CDR2 reads LQKENI. CDR3 bases: TGTGCCAGCTCACCTCAGCGACCGGGACAGGGTTATGGCTACACCTTC. It is translated as CASSPQRPGQGYGYTF.

This clone was counted between two and nine times. The chain carries TRBV9 and TRBJ2-5, with D possibly being TRBD2 (5 bases). The CDR3 totals 14 residues. Trimming removed 0 bases at V and 5 bases at J, with 11 bases between. Per germline, CDR1 SGDLS and CDR2 YYNGEE. The CDR3 is CASSVEEESETQYF. CDR3 sequence (DNA): TGTGCCAGCAGCGTAGAGGAGGAGAGCGAGACCCAGTACTTC.

The chain uses TRBV6-5 and TRBJ1-2, with 7 bases aligning to TRBD1. Germline CDR1 reads MNHEY; CDR2 reads SVGAGI. V lost 6 bases to trimming and J lost 8 bases; unmatched junction nucleotides: 9. This CDR3 comprises 13 residues. This CDR3 is CASRPEGAGGYTF. Here the CDR3 DNA reads TGTGCCAGCAGACCAGAGGGGGCGGGGGGCTACACCTTC.

The V and J genes are TRBV13 and TRBJ2-7; 8 bases line up with TRBD1. V was clipped by 5 bases and J by 0 bases; unmatched bases: 6. Germline lookup yields CDR1 PRHDT and CDR2 FYEKMQ (reference sequence). The CDR3 extends over 15 amino acids. CDR3 coding DNA: TGTGCCAGCAGCCCGGGACAGGTGAGCTCCTACGAGCAGTACTTC. Its protein is CASSPGQVSSYEQYF.

The chain links TRBV5-6 to TRBJ1-2; 10 bases are a match to TRBD1. V lost 4 bases to trimming and J lost 6 bases; unmatched junction nucleotides: 15. The CDR3 runs 17 residues. CDR1 is SGHDT and CDR2 is YYEEEE in the germline V gene. CDR3 nucleotides: TGTGCCAGCAGCCCCCTGGGACAGGGGTTTCTCGTAGATGGCTACACCTTC. It is translated as CASSPLGQGFLVDGYTF. The variable domain in full, completed from reference TRBV5-6 and TRBJ1-2, reads DAGVTQSPTHLIKTRGQQVTLRCSPKSGHDTVSWYQQALGQGPQFIFQYYEEEERQRGNFPDRFSGHQFPNYSSELNVNALLLGDSALYLCASSPLGQGFLVDGYTFGSGTRLTVV.

The chain employs TRBV25-1 and TRBJ1-1, with unresolved D. V gave up 1 base and J gave up 4 bases, with 13 bases separating them. CDR1 MGHDK and CDR2 SYGVNS come from the germline V gene. The length of the CDR3 is 15 residues. CDR3 protein: CASSEWSRGITEAFF. CDR3 DNA sequence: TGTGCCAGCAGTGAATGGAGTCGGGGTATCACTGAAGCTTTCTTT.

The rearrangement uses TRBV2 and TRBJ2-2, with 8 bases matching TRBD2. Germline CDR1 reads SNHLY; CDR2 reads FYNNEI. The junction had 8 bases not matched to a gene; V was cut back by 5 bases and J by 0 bases. The CDR3 runs to 17 residues. The CDR3 here is CASSSLAERANTGELFF. Written as DNA, the CDR3 is TGTGCCAGCAGTTCACTAGCGGAAAGAGCGAACACCGGGGAGCTGTTTTTT.

As for this clone: The junction departs from the called germline gene at one end, perhaps through a read error. The chain is built from TRBV7-9 and TRBJ2-7; TRBD1 might be the D (5 bases). CDR3 length: 15 amino acids. CDR1 and CDR2 from the germline V gene are SEHNR and FQNEAQ (reference sequence). The DNA of the CDR3 is TGTTCCAGCAGCTTCTCTAGTCACAGGACCTACGAGCAGTACTTC. It is translated as CSSSFSSHRTYEQYF.

In this sample, this clone turned up once. V gene TRBV4-1 combines with J gene TRBJ2-1, with no clear D. V lost 4 bases to trimming and J lost 4 bases, with 14 bases between them. The germline V gene encodes CDR1 MGHRA and CDR2 YSYEKL. The CDR3 length is 15 residues. CDR3 sequence (DNA): TGCGCCAGCAGCCCCCTTATCCTCGTATACAATGAGCAGTTCTTC. Translating gives CASSPLILVYNEQFF.

J is TRBJ2-3 and V is TRBV5-1; 8 positions agree with TRBD2. There are 15 residues in the CDR3. The germline V gene encodes CDR1 SGHRS and CDR2 YFSETQ. The V segment lost 4 bases and the J segment 1 base; nucleotides outside the gene matches: 5. CDR3 sequence: CASSGAGARTDTQYF. The CDR3 DNA is TGCGCCAGCAGCGGAGCGGGGGCCCGCACAGATACGCAGTATTTT. Complete variable domain (other parts from reference TRBV5-1 and TRBJ2-3): KAGVTQTPRYLIKTRGQQVTLSCSPISGHRSVSWYQQTPGQGLQFLFEYFSETQRNKGNFPGRFSGRQFSNSRSEMNVSTLELGDSALYLCASSGAGARTDTQYFGPGTRLTVL.

The chain carries TRBV5-6 and TRBJ2-5; 8 bases are a match to TRBD2. CDR1 and CDR2 from the germline V gene are SGHDT and YYEEEE. Germline trimming cut 3 bases from V and 5 bases from J; bases unmatched to any gene: 9. The CDR3 length is 15 residues. CDR3 DNA: TGTGCCAGCAGCTGGACAGCGGGAGCGGTCGAGACCCAGTACTTC. Translating gives CASSWTAGAVETQYF.